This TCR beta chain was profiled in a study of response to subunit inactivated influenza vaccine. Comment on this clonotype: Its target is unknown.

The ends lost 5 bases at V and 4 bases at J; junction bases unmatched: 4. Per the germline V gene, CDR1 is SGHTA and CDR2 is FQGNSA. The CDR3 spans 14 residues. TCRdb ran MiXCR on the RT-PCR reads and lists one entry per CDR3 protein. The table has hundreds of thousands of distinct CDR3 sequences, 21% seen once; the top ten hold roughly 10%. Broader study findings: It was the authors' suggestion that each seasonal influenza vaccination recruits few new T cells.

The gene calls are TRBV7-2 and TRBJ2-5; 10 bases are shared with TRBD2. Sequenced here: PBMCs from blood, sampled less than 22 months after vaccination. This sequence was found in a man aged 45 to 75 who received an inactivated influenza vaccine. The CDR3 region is CASSNLAGAETQYF. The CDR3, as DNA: TGTGCCAGCAGCAATCTAGCGGGAGCAGAGACCCAGTACTTC.